This T cell receptor beta chain was profiled in a study of regulatory T cells in long-lasting Graves disease. This CDR3 region has 15 residues. V was pared by 0 bases and J by 4 bases, with 11 bases between. Germline lookup yields CDR1 SGHRS and CDR2 YFSETQ. This clonotype was detected once. Stated time point: newly diagnosed GD, antithyroid drugs for less than 3 months. The TCR library used RNA extracted from PBMCs. An endocrinology department in Xi'an, China, supplied the patients. HTBI primers from iRepertoire and Arm-PCR of CDR3 regions yielded the TCR beta libraries. TCRdb reprocessed the multiplex PCR reads with MiXCR, giving one entry per CDR3 protein. The table includes around 470,000 distinct CDR3 sequences, 12% to 15% detected once. These records were also assigned to another study, of T cells in Graves' hyperthyroidism and ophthalmopathy. That source adds: Thyroid ultrasound, orbital computed tomography, clinical symptoms, and serum thyroxine and TRAb underpinned diagnoses. First-round RT-PCR of the TCR CDR3 relied on the HTBI primer set. Most clonotypes expanded in the thyroid (above 0.001) were also present in blood.

The V call is TRBV5-1, the J call TRBJ1-5, with D maybe TRBD1 (6 bases). The TCR sequence derives from a woman between 45 and 60 years old with Graves disease. This specimen consisted of peripheral blood mononuclear cells (PBMCs), obtained at new diagnosis, from a patient treated with antithyroid drugs. CDR3 loop: CASSLGWGRNQPQHF. DNA of the CDR3: TGCGCCAGCAGCTTGGGATGGGGGCGAAATCAGCCCCAGCATTTT.